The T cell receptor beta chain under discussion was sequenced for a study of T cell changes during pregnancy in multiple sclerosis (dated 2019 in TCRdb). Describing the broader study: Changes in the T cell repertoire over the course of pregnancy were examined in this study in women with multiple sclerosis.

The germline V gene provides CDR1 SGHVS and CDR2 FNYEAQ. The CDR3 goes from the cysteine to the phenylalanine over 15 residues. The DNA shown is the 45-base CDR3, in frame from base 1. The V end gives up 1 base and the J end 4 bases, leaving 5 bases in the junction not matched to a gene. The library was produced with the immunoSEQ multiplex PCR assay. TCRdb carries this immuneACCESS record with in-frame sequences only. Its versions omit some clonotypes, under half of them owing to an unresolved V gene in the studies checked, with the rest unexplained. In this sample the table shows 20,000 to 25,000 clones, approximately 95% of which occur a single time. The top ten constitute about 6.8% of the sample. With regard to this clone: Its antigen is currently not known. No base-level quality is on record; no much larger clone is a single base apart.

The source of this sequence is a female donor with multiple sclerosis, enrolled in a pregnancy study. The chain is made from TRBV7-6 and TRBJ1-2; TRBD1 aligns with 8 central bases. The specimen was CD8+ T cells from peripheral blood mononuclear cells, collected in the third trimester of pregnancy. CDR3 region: CASSLGQGARYGYTF. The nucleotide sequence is TGTGCCAGCAGCTTAGGCCAGGGGGCCCGCTATGGCTACACCTTC.